The 4 T cell receptor beta chains reported below all come from one sample, sequenced in a study of cytomegalovirus exposure and HLA in healthy donors. The PCR used 60 Vbeta and 13 Jbeta primers. Method: immunoSEQ multiplex PCR; TCRdb's copy keeps in-frame clones and lacks some. The data show around 110,000 clones, about 86% seen once. Sequenced input: PBMCs. The receptor source for this set is a woman under 40 in good health and CMV-seronegative.

The V call is TRBV6-1, the J call TRBJ1-5; perhaps TRBD1 as D (5 bases). The V gene's germline CDR1 is MNHNS and CDR2 SASEGT. This CDR3 has 15 residues. V was pared by 8 bases and J by 9 bases, with 23 bases between. CDR3 coding DNA: TGTGCCAGCGCTGCTATTCAGGGCGTGCGGGGGCCCCAGCATTTT. It yields the protein CASAAIQGVRGPQHF.

The chain links TRBV2 to TRBJ2-3, with 14 bases aligning to TRBD2. CDR1 and CDR2 (germline): SNHLY, FYNNEI. The CDR3 runs to 17 residues. V shed 8 bases and J 6 bases; nucleotides not matched to a gene: 13. The CDR3 region is CASGEEVGLAGADTQYF. DNA of the CDR3: TGTGCCAGCGGGGAGGAAGTGGGACTAGCGGGAGCTGATACGCAGTATTTT. Full variable domain (missing parts from reference TRBV2 and TRBJ2-3): EPEVTQTPSHQVTQMGQEVILRCVPISNHLYFYWYRQILGQKVEFLVSFYNNEISEKSEIFDDQFSVERPDGSNFTLKIRSTKLEDSAMYFCASGEEVGLAGADTQYFGPGTRLTVL.

The genes are TRBV11-3 and TRBJ1-1; the match to TRBD1 covers 7 bases. The V and J ends lost 5 bases and 4 bases, in that order; junction bases with no gene match: 4. Germline CDR1 is SGHNT and CDR2 is YENEEA. This CDR3 region has 13 residues. The DNA of the CDR3 is TGTGCCAGCAGCCTAGGACAGGCCACTGAAGCTTTCTTT. Translating it yields CASSLGQATEAFF.

The chain uses TRBV19 and TRBJ2-5; the match to TRBD1 covers 8 bases. After removal of 3 bases from V and 4 bases from J, the junction contained 7 bases not matched to a gene. Germline values: CDR1 LNHDA, CDR2 SQIVND (reference sequence). The CDR3 consists of 15 residues. Here the CDR3 reads CASSIWGTGGETQYF. CDR3 nucleotides: TGTGCCAGTAGTATTTGGGGGACAGGAGGAGAGACCCAGTACTTC. Supplemented by reference TRBV19 and TRBJ2-5, the full variable domain reads DGGITQSPKYLFRKEGQNVTLSCEQNLNHDAMYWYRQDPGQGLRLIYYSQIVNDFQKGDIAEGYSVSREKKESFPLTVTSAQKNPTAFYLCASSIWGTGGETQYFGPGTRLLVL.